The sequence of this T cell receptor beta chain was determined in a study of blood T cell repertoires in COVID-19. Study at large: Acute-phase and convalescent COVID-19 samples originated in the United States, Italy and Spain. The analysed material was cDNA or gDNA that came from T cells, B-cell-depleted T cells, or PBMCs.

Original processing methods: The authors estimated nucleated cell counts from reference gene primer amplification. TCRdb's copy holds only in-frame clones and misses some; the assay was immunoSEQ multiplex PCR. V and J calls and clone size come straight from that table; D and trimming were deduced from the DNA. The profile shows about 260,000 clones, about 90% of them singletons. This CDR3 is built from 14 residues. The germline V gene encodes CDR1 MNHEY and CDR2 SVGAGI. The ends were cut back, 6 bases at V and 6 bases at J, with 18 bases in the middle. Participant-reported clinical history was the basis for cohort assignment.

The sequencing input was PBMCs or T cells enriched from blood (not recorded which). The source of this sequence is a woman in her forties who had been exposed to COVID-19. The chain carries TRBV6-5 and TRBJ2-7, with D perhaps matching TRBD2 (7 bases). CDR3 protein: CASRTGGLGGEQYF. The DNA for the CDR3 is TGTGCCAGCAGAACGGGGGGCTTGGGTGGCGAGCAGTACTTC.